This TCR beta chain was recorded in a study of molecular identifiers for immune sequencing clone quantification. The V end was cut by 2 bases, the J end by 2 bases, with 12 bases between. CDR1 is DFQATT and CDR2 is SNEGSKA in the germline V gene (reference sequence). The CDR3 is made up of 14 amino acids. TCRdb reprocessed the PCR reads via MiXCR and lists one record per CDR3 protein. The table includes roughly 630,000 distinct CDR3 sequences, roughly 25% detected once. The material sequenced was naive CD8+ T cells from blood, with Jurkat cell RNA spiked in. Subset: FACS-sorted CD8+CD4-CCR7+CD45RA+ naive T cells. The chain combines TRBV20-1 with TRBJ1-1; D is unclear. The receptor was derived from a human donor in good health. Some libraries in this study had Jurkat cell RNA spiked in. The CDR3 DNA is TGCAGTGCTAGAATTTCAGGTACTAACACTGAAGCTTTCTTT. Encoded protein: CSARISGTNTEAFF.